Below are 16 T cell receptor beta chains sequenced from a single sample in a study of blood T cell repertoires in COVID-19. Here immunoSEQ multiplex PCR was the method, and the copy in TCRdb shows in-frame clones only, minus some. This table holds roughly 220,000 clones, 85% found once. Sequences were obtained from peripheral blood. Receptor source: a man aged 45-60 years who had recovered from COVID-19.

The chain links TRBV6-6 to TRBJ2-7; 10 bases line up with TRBD2. Looked up from germline, CDR1 is MNHNY and CDR2 is SVGAGI (reference sequence). V lost 5 bases to trimming and J lost 4 bases; unmatched junction nucleotides: 14. The CDR3 consists of 17 residues. The CDR3: CASSPPGLAILGYEQYF. CDR3 coding DNA: TGTGCCAGCAGTCCTCCGGGACTAGCGATACTCGGATACGAGCAGTACTTC.

The rearrangement uses TRBV28 and TRBJ2-2; D ambiguous. The germline CDR1 and CDR2 sequences are MDHEN and SYDVKM. The CDR3 totals 18 residues. V lost 6 bases and J 4 bases, leaving 24 bases between the germline ends. CDR3 region: CASSPPVQSHRSTGELFF. The DNA for the CDR3 is TGTGCCAGCAGCCCCCCGGTCCAATCCCACAGATCCACCGGGGAGCTGTTTTTT.

This clone was detected ten times or more. The rearrangement uses TRBV28 and TRBJ1-3; D not resolved. Trimming took off 2 bases at V and 0 bases at J, with 8 bases between the two ends. CDR3 length: 15 residues. In germline, CDR1 is MDHEN, CDR2 SYDVKM. CDR3 loop: CASSLTSISGNTIYF. CDR3 sequence (DNA): TGTGCCAGCAGTTTAACCAGTATCTCTGGAAACACCATATATTTT.

This clone was seen more than once but under ten times. The gene calls are TRBV29-1 and TRBJ2-7, with D perhaps TRBD1 (6 bases). V lost 5 bases and J lost 3, with 17 bases in between. CDR1 SQVTM and CDR2 ANQGSEA come from the germline V gene. The CDR3 covers 14 residues. The CDR3 region has the DNA TGCAGCGTTTTGGGGACACCCGAATACTACGAGCAGTACTTC. Translated, it gives CSVLGTPEYYEQYF.

This clone was seen once. The DNA of the CDR3 is TGTGCCAGCAGTTCAACAGGGGAGGCGTCCTACGAGCAGTACTTC. It encodes CASSSTGEASYEQYF. The chain combines TRBV28 with TRBJ2-7; D may be TRBD1 (7 bases). Germline V lookup: CDR1 MDHEN, CDR2 SYDVKM. The CDR3 runs to 15 residues. Trimming stripped 4 bases from V and 1 base from J, with 14 bases between. Drawing the rest from reference TRBV28 and TRBJ2-7, the complete variable domain is DVKVTQSSRYLVKRTGEKVFLECVQDMDHENMFWYRQDPGLGLRLIYFSYDVKMKEKGDIPEGYSVSREKKERFSLILESASTNQTSMYLCASSSTGEASYEQYFGPGTRLTVT.

This chain uses TRBV7-7 with TRBJ2-3, with D possibly TRBD2 on 6 matching bases. The V end lost 2 bases, the J end lost 2 bases, and 11 bases lay between the germline ends. From germline, CDR1 is SSHAT and CDR2 FNYEAQ (reference sequence). The CDR3 sequence is 15 residues long. The CDR3 loop is CASSLSGLSTDTQYF. CDR3 nucleotide sequence: TGTGCCAGCAGCTTATCGGGACTCTCCACAGATACGCAGTATTTT. The full variable domain, in which reference TRBV7-7 and TRBJ2-3 provide the parts outside the CDR3, is GAGVSQSPRYKVTKRGQDVTLRCDPISSHATLYWYQQALGQGPEFLTYFNYEAQPDKSGLPSDRFSAERPEGSISTLTIQRTEQRDSAMYRCASSLSGLSTDTQYFGPGTRLTVL.

The chain joins TRBV11-2 to TRBJ2-7; TRBD2 aligns across 14 bases. CDR1 is SGHAT, CDR2 FQNNGV, per germline. There are 15 residues in the CDR3. V was clipped by 5 bases and J by 5 bases; unmatched bases: 5. The CDR3 DNA is TGTGCCAGCAGCCAGGGACTAGCGGGAGCCCACGAGCAGTACTTC. Translating it yields CASSQGLAGAHEQYF.

The chain combines TRBV30 with TRBJ1-2; TRBD1 might be the D (6 bases). CDR3 size: 15 residues. From germline, CDR1 is GTSNPN and CDR2 SVGIG (reference sequence). V gave up 1 base and J gave up 2 bases, with 14 bases separating them. The CDR3 sequence: CAWSGGGKPNYGYTF. In DNA, the CDR3 is TGTGCCTGGAGTGGGGGGGGCAAACCGAACTATGGCTACACCTTC.

The V and J genes are TRBV10-3 and TRBJ2-5; a weak D match, TRBD1 (5 bases). Looked up from germline, CDR1 is ENHRY and CDR2 is SYGVKD. The CDR3 loop spans 14 amino acids. V was shortened by 7 bases and J by 7 bases, with 19 bases between the two germline ends. CDR3: CAIKGNSRGGTQYF. CDR3 nucleotide sequence: TGTGCCATCAAGGGGAACTCAAGAGGTGGGACCCAGTACTTC.

J is TRBJ1-1 and V is TRBV5-1; D unclear. Germline CDR1 SGHRS, CDR2 YFSETQ. There are 13 residues in the CDR3. The V and J ends lost 0 bases and 4 bases respectively, with 7 bases between them. CDR3: CASSLGGGTEAFF. Here the CDR3 DNA reads TGCGCCAGCAGCTTGGGGGGAGGCACTGAAGCTTTCTTT. The variable domain in full, completed from reference TRBV5-1 and TRBJ1-1, reads KAGVTQTPRYLIKTRGQQVTLSCSPISGHRSVSWYQQTPGQGLQFLFEYFSETQRNKGNFPGRFSGRQFSNSRSEMNVSTLELGDSALYLCASSLGGGTEAFFGQGTRLTVV.

The chain uses TRBV27 and TRBJ1-1; TRBD1 is a possible D gene (6 bases). The V gene's germline CDR1 is MNHEY and CDR2 SMNVEV (reference sequence). The V gene lost 6 bases and the J gene lost 1 base, with 12 bases spanning the gap. This CDR3 has 14 residues. The DNA of the CDR3 is TGTGCCAGCAGCATGGGACACCGGAACACTGAAGCTTTCTTT. Translated: CASSMGHRNTEAFF.

The chain joins TRBV27 to TRBJ1-1; the D gene is possibly TRBD1 (5 bases). The CDR3 runs 13 residues. Deletions cut 7 bases from V and 0 bases from J, with 9 bases between. From germline, CDR1 is MNHEY and CDR2 SMNVEV (reference sequence). The CDR3 bases are TGTGCCAGCAAGGGGCAACTGAACACTGAAGCTTTCTTT. It is translated as CASKGQLNTEAFF.

The CDR3 spells CASSLDRGLGETQYF. CDR3 bases: TGTGCCAGCAGTTTGGACAGGGGTTTGGGAGAGACCCAGTACTTC. V is TRBV28 and J is TRBJ2-5; TRBD1 agrees at 9 bases. CDR1 is MDHEN, CDR2 SYDVKM, per germline. Trimming took 3 bases from V and 4 from J; bases not matched to a gene: 6. The CDR3 is 15 residues long.

In this sample, this clone turned up many times. The rearrangement uses TRBV4-1 and TRBJ2-4; 14 bases agree with TRBD2. The V segment lost 4 bases and the J segment 0 bases; nucleotides outside the gene matches: 5. This CDR3 contains 18 residues. Germline-derived CDR1 and CDR2 are MGHRA and YSYEKL. Here the CDR3 DNA reads TGCGCCAGCAGCCCGGGACTAGCGGGAGTATTAGCCAAAAACATTCAGTACTTC. It yields the protein CASSPGLAGVLAKNIQYF.

The rearrangement joins TRBV25-1 to TRBJ1-2; D perhaps matches TRBD1 (6 bases). The CDR3 covers 17 residues. The germline V and J ends were trimmed by 6 bases and 6 bases, with 26 bases remaining between them. Germline CDR1 is MGHDK and CDR2 is SYGVNS. The CDR3 reads CASRGAEAGWIGHGYTF. The CDR3, as DNA: TGTGCCAGCAGGGGGGCAGAGGCAGGATGGATAGGGCATGGCTACACCTTC.

V is TRBV21-1 and J is TRBJ1-5; TRBD1 is the table's D call, not checked against the DNA. TRBV21-1 is classified as a pseudogene. There are 13 residues in the CDR3. The CDR3 reads CASRRFVQQPQHF. In DNA, the CDR3 is TGTGCCAGCCGCCGTTTCGTCCAGCAGCCCCAGCATTTT.